The 5 T cell receptor beta chains in this list originate from one sample, sequenced in a study of blood T cell repertoires in COVID-19. Generated by immunoSEQ multiplex PCR, the TCRdb table keeps only in-frame clones and is missing some. The table has a few hundred thousand clones, about 89% seen once. The sequencing sample was made of peripheral blood. The source of these receptors is a man aged 25-40 years with acute or convalescent COVID-19.

The rearrangement uses TRBV6-5 and TRBJ2-3, with 7 bases that match TRBD2. The V and J ends lost 2 bases and 4 bases, in that order; junction bases with no gene match: 3. Germline assignment: CDR1 MNHEY and CDR2 SVGAGI. This CDR3 is 14 amino acids long. Written as DNA, the CDR3 is TGTGCCAGCAGTTACGGCGCGGGGGCAGATACGCAGTATTTT. It encodes CASSYGAGADTQYF.

In its sample, this clone was seen a few times. The chain recombines TRBV6-4 with TRBJ1-6, with D possibly matching TRBD1 (5 bases). Per the germline V gene, CDR1 is MRHNA and CDR2 is SNTAGT. Trimming removed 10 bases at V and 5 bases at J, with 12 bases between. This CDR3 has 13 residues. The CDR3 DNA sequence: TGTGCCATCCCCGACAGTCATAATTCACCCCTCCACTTT. Protein sequence: CAIPDSHNSPLHF.

This chain uses TRBV6-5 with TRBJ1-2; TRBD1 is a possible D gene (6 bases). The germline V gene encodes CDR1 MNHEY and CDR2 SVGAGI. The V end lost 7 bases, the J end lost 6 bases, and 9 bases lay between the germline ends. The CDR3 length is 11 residues. The CDR3: CASNKGDGYTF. CDR3 DNA: TGTGCCAGCAATAAGGGGGATGGCTACACCTTC.

The chain combines TRBV27 with TRBJ2-1; the match to TRBD2 covers 9 bases. The V segment lost 6 bases and the J segment 9 bases; nucleotides outside the gene matches: 6. Germline V gene sequence: CDR1 MNHEY, CDR2 SMNVEV (reference sequence). The CDR3 is 13 amino acids. As DNA, the CDR3 is TGTGCCAGCAGAAGAGCGGGGGGTATTGAGCAGTTCTTC. Protein sequence: CASRRAGGIEQFF.

CDR3 protein: CASSLSSGFEAFF. DNA for the CDR3: TGTGCCAGCAGTTTATCCTCTGGCTTTGAAGCTTTCTTT. The chain recombines TRBV28 with TRBJ1-1; D is unresolved. The V and J ends lost 1 base and 7 bases respectively, with 10 bases between them. Germline V gene lookup returns CDR1 MDHEN and CDR2 SYDVKM. The CDR3 is 13 residues long.